This record looks at one TCR beta chain sequence and its context. Its target is unknown. Relative to the germline gene, one junction end is altered; a read error may explain this. PCR amplification relied on 60 Vbeta primers (plus 13 Jbeta primers). Sequencing used immunoSEQ multiplex PCR; TCRdb keeps in-frame clones, though not all of them. The table has 150,000 or so clones, about 82% seen once. These data originate in a study of cytomegalovirus exposure and HLA in healthy donors. Findings and limits, study-wide: Later analysis showed most CMV-associated TCR beta chains appearing HLA-restricted. Reportedly, a later analysis found an Asian-associated ancestry cluster had fewer N-insertions than the approximately 670-donor mean.

CDR3 size: 16 residues. Germline CDR1 reads SGHTA; CDR2 reads FQGNSA. The chain joins TRBV7-2 to TRBJ1-3, with a tentative D call TRBD1 (5 bases). The sample taken for sequencing was PBMCs. The TCR comes from a female donor in good health and CMV-seronegative. This CDR3 is CASSWGREASGSTIYF. The CDR3 DNA is TGTGCCAGCAGCTGGGGCAGAGAAGCCTCTGGAAGCACCATATATTTT.